This T cell receptor beta chain originates from a study of blood T cell repertoires in COVID-19. At the level of the study: The cDNA or gDNA used as material had been derived from T cells, B-cell-depleted T cells, or PBMCs.

Everyone who took part was 18 to 89 years old, and they came from about 25 US areas. The CDR3 sequence is 13 residues long. V shed 2 bases and J shed 6 bases, with 7 bases lying between them. Assay: immunoSEQ multiplex PCR; the TCRdb copy retains only in-frame clones and omits some. The table records over 200,000 clones, less than 90% of them present only once. This rearrangement joins TRBV12-3 or TRBV12-4 to TRBJ2-2; maybe TRBD1 (5 bases). The sample consisted of PBMCs or T cells enriched from blood (not recorded which). The sequence was obtained from a woman aged 25 to 39 who had been exposed to COVID-19. CDR3 sequence (DNA): TGTGCCAGCAGTTTATCAGGGCCCGGGGAGCTGTTTTTT. It is translated as CASSLSGPGELFF.